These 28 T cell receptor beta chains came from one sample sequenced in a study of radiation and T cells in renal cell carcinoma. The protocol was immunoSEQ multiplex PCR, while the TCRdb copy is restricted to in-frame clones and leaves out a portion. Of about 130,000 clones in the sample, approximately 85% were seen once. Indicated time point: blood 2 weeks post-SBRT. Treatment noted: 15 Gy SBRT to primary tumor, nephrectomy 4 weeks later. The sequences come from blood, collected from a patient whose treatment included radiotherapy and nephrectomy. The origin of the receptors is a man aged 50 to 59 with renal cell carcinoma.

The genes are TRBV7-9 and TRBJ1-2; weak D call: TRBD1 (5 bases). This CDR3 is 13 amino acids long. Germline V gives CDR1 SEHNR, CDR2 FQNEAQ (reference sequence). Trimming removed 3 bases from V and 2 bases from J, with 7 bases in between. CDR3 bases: TGTGCCAGCAGCTTCCAGGGAAACTATGGCTACACCTTC. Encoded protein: CASSFQGNYGYTF.

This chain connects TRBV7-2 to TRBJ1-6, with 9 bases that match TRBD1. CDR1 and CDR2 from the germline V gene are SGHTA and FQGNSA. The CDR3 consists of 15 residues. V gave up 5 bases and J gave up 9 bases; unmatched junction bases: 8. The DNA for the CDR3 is TGTGCCAGCAGCACCCAACAGGGGGCGGGTTCACCCCTCCACTTT. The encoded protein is CASSTQQGAGSPLHF. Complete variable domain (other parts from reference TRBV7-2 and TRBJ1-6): GAGVSQSPSNKVTEKGKDVELRCDPISGHTALYWYRQSLGQGLEFLIYFQGNSAPDKSGLPSDRFSAERTGGSVSTLTIQRTQQEDSAVYLCASSTQQGAGSPLHFGNGTRLTVT.

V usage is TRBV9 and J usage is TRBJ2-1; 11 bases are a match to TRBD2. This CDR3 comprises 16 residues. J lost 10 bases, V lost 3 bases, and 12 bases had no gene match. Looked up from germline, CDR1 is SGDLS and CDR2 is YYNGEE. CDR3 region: CASSGPSGRPPREQFF. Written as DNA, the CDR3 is TGTGCCAGCAGCGGCCCTAGCGGGAGGCCTCCGAGGGAGCAGTTCTTC.

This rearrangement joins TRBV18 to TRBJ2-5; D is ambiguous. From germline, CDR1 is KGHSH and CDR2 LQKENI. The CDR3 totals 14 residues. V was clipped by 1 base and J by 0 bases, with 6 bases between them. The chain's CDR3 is CASSPRDYQETQYF. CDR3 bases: TGTGCCAGCTCACCACGGGATTACCAAGAGACCCAGTACTTC.

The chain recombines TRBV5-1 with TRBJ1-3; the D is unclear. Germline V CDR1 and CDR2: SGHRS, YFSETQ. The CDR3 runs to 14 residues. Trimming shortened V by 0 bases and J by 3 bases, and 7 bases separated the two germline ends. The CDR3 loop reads CASSLDSLGNTIYF. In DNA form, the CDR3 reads TGCGCCAGCAGCTTGGACAGCCTTGGAAACACCATATATTTT.

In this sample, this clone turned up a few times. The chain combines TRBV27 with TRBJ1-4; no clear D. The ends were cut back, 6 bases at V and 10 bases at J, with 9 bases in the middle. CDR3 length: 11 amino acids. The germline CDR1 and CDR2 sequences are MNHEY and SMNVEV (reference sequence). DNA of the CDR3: TGTGCCAGCAGACATGAAGGAAAACTGTTTTTT. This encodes CASRHEGKLFF.

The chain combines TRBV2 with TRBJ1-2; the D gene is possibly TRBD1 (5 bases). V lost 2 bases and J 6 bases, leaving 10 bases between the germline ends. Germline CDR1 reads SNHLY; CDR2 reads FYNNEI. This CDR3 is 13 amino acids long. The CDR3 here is CASSELRADGYTF. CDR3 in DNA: TGTGCCAGCAGTGAACTCAGGGCGGATGGCTACACCTTC.

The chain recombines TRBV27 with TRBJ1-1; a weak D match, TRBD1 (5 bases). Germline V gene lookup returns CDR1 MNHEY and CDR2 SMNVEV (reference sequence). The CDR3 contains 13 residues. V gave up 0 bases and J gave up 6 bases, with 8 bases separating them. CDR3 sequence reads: CASSLSGRAEAFF. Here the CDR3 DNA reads TGTGCCAGCAGTTTATCGGGCAGGGCTGAAGCTTTCTTT.

The CDR3 sequence: CASSLDPAGSTDTQYF. The CDR3 DNA is TGCGCCAGCAGCTTGGATCCAGCGGGAAGCACAGATACGCAGTATTTT. The V and J genes are TRBV5-1 and TRBJ2-3, with 7 bases matching TRBD2. The germline gives CDR1 SGHRS, CDR2 YFSETQ. The CDR3 loop spans 16 amino acids. V shed 0 bases, J shed 0 bases, and the junction held 4 bases outside the gene matches.

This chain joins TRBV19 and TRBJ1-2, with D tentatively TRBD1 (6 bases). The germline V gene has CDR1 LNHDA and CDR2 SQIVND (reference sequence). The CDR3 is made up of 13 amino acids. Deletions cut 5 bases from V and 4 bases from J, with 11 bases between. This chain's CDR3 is CASSPGVGYGYTF. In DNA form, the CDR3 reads TGTGCCAGTAGTCCAGGGGTGGGCTATGGCTACACCTTC. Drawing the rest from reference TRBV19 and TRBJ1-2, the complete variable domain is DGGITQSPKYLFRKEGQNVTLSCEQNLNHDAMYWYRQDPGQGLRLIYYSQIVNDFQKGDIAEGYSVSREKKESFPLTVTSAQKNPTAFYLCASSPGVGYGYTFGSGTRLTVV.

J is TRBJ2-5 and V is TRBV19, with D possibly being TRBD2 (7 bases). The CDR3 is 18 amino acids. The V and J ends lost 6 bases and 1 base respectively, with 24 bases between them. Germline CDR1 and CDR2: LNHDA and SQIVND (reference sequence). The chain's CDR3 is CASSRTAGTFGFQETQYF. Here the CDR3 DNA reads TGTGCCAGTAGCAGGACAGCGGGAACATTCGGATTCCAAGAGACCCAGTACTTC.

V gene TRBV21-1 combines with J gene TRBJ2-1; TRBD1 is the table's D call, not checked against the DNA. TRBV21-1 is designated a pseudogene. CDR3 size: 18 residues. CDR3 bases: TGTGCCAGCACCACGAATGACAGGGGACACCTGGTTTACAATGAGCAGTTCTTC. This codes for CASTTNDRGHLVYNEQFF.

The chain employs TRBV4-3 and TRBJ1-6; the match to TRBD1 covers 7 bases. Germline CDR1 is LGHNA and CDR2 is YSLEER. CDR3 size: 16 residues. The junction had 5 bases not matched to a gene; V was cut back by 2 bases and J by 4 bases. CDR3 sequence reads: CASSQITTGYNSPLHF. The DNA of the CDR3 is TGCGCCAGCAGCCAAATCACGACAGGGTATAATTCACCCCTCCACTTT.

CDR3 protein: CASSSKDGNSGANVLTF. Here the CDR3 DNA reads TGTGCCAGCAGCTCCAAGGACGGGAACTCTGGGGCCAACGTCCTGACTTTC. The V call is TRBV7-2, the J call TRBJ2-6, with D tentatively TRBD2 (5 bases). Germline V lookup: CDR1 SGHTA, CDR2 FQGNSA. This CDR3 spans 17 amino acids. V was cut by 4 bases and J by 0 bases, with 13 bases left in between.

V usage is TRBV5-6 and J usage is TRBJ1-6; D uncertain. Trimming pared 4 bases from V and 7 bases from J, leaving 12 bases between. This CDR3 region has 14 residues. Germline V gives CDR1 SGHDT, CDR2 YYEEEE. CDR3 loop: CASSPVGLNSPLHF. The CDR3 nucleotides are TGTGCCAGCAGCCCAGTGGGCCTCAATTCACCCCTCCACTTT.

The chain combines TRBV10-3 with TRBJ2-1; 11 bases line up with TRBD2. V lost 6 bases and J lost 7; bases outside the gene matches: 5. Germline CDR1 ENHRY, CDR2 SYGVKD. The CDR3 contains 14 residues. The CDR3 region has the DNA TGTGCCATCAGGACTAGCGGGGCTCTTAATGAGCAGTTCTTC. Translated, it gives CAIRTSGALNEQFF.

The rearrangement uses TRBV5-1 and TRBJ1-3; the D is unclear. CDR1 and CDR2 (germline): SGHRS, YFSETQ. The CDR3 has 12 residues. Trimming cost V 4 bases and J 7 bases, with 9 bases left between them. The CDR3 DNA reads TGCGCCAGCAGCCCGGAGGGCAACACCATATATTTT. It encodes CASSPEGNTIYF.

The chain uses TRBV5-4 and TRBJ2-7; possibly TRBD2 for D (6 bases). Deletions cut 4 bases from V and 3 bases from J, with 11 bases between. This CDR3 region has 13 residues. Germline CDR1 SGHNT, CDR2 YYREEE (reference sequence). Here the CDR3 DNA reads TGTGCCAGCAGCGGCGGGACGAACTACGAGCAGTACTTC. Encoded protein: CASSGGTNYEQYF.

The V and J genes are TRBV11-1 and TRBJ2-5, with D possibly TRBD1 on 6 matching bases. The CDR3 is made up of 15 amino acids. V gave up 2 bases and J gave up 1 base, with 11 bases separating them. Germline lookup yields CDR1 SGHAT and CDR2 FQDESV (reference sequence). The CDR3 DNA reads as TGTGCCAGCAGCTTAATGGGGACACTCCAAGAGACCCAGTACTTC. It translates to CASSLMGTLQETQYF.

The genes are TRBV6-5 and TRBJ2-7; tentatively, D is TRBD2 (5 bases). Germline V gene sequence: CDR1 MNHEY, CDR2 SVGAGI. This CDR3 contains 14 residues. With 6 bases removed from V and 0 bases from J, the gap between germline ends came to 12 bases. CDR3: CASSTTGSSYEQYF. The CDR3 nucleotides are TGTGCCAGCAGCACCACGGGGAGCTCCTACGAGCAGTACTTC.

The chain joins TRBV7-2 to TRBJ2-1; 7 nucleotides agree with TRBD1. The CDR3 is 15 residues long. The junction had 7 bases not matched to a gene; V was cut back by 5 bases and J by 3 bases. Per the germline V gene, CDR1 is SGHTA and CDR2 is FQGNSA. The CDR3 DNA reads TGTGCCAGCAGCAGACAGGGTTGGAACTACAATGAGCAGTTCTTC. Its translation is CASSRQGWNYNEQFF.

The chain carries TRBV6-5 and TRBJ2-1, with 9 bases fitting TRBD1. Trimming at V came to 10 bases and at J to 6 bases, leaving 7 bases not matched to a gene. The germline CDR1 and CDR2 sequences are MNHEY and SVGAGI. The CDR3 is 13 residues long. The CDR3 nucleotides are TGTGCCAACACACGGGACAGGGCCAATGAGCAGTTCTTC. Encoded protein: CANTRDRANEQFF.

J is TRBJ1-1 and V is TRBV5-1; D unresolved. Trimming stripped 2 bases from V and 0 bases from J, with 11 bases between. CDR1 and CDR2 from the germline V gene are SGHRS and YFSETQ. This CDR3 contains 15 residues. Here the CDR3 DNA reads TGCGCCAGCAGCTTACGAACGGGAATGAACACTGAAGCTTTCTTT. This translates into CASSLRTGMNTEAFF.

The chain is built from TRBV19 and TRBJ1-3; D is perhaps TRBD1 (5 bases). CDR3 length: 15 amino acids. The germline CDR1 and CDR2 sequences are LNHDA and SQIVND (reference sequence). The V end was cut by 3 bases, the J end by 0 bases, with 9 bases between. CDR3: CASSMGDYSGNTIYF. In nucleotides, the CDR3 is TGTGCCAGTAGTATGGGGGATTACTCTGGAAACACCATATATTTT.

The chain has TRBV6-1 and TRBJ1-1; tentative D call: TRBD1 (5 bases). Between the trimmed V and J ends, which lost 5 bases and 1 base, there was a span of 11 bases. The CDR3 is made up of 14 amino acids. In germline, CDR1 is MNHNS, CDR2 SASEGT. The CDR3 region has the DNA TGTGCCAGCAGTCCGACAGTGGCGAACACTGAAGCTTTCTTT. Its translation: CASSPTVANTEAFF.

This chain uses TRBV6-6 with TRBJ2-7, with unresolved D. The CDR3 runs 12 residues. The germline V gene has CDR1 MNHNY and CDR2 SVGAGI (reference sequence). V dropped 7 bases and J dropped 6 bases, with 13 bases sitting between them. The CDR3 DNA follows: TGTGCCAGCAAGTCACCCTCCCCCGAGCAGTACTTC. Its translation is CASKSPSPEQYF.

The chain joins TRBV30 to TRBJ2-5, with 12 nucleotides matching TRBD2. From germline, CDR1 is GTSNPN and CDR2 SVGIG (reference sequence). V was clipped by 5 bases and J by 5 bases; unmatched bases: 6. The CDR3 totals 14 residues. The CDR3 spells CAWGTGTSGETQYF. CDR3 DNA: TGTGCCTGGGGAACAGGGACTAGCGGGGAGACCCAGTACTTC.

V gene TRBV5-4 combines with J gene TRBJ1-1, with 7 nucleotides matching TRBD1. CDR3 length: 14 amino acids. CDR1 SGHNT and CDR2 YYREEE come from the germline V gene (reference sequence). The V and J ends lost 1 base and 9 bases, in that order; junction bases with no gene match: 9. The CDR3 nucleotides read TGTGCCAGCAGCTTGATCCAGGGGGAGAGTCAAGCTTTCTTT. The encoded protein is CASSLIQGESQAFF.